These 23 T cell receptor beta chains share one sample of origin, sequenced in a study of blood T cell repertoires in COVID-19. TCRdb's table, derived via immunoSEQ multiplex PCR, lists solely in-frame clones and lacks some. The profile covers 300,000 to 450,000 clones, with around 87% appearing a single time and 1% to 1.5% taken by the ten largest. The sequencing input was PBMCs or T cells enriched from blood (not recorded which). These receptors were collected from a man younger than 45 who had recovered from COVID-19.

The chain links TRBV19 to TRBJ1-4; D not certain. This CDR3 has 14 residues. CDR1 LNHDA and CDR2 SQIVND come from the germline V gene (reference sequence). V lost 5 bases, J lost 8 bases, and 15 bases lay in between. This CDR3 reads CASSHPIRGEKLFF. The DNA of the CDR3 is TGTGCCAGTAGTCACCCAATCCGAGGGGAAAAACTGTTTTTT.

The chain employs TRBV29-1 and TRBJ2-7, with D possibly TRBD2 on 6 matching bases. Germline V gives CDR1 SQVTM, CDR2 ANQGSEA. The V end lost 1 base, the J end lost 5 bases, and 9 bases lay between the germline ends. This CDR3 has 12 amino acids. The CDR3 is CSVEGRGNEQYF. DNA for the CDR3: TGCAGCGTTGAAGGACGGGGGAACGAGCAGTACTTC.

The V call is TRBV7-6, the J call TRBJ2-1, with 10 bases identical to TRBD2. V shed 1 base, J shed 1 base, and the junction held 10 bases outside the gene matches. Germline-derived CDR1 and CDR2 are SGHVS and FNYEAQ. This CDR3 is built from 19 residues. The CDR3 loop is CASSLGERGGRSSYNEQFF. DNA for the CDR3: TGTGCCAGCAGCTTAGGAGAGCGGGGGGGTCGATCGTCCTACAATGAGCAGTTCTTC.

This chain joins TRBV20-1 and TRBJ1-2, with 9 positions matching TRBD1. From germline, CDR1 is DFQATT and CDR2 SNEGSKA (reference sequence). The CDR3 contains 14 residues. The J segment lost 3 bases and the V segment lost 3 bases, leaving 5 bases of the junction unmatched. The chain's CDR3 is CSASRGQGDYGYTF. CDR3 DNA sequence: TGCAGTGCTAGTCGGGGACAGGGTGACTATGGCTACACCTTC.

This chain connects TRBV4-2 to TRBJ2-2, with a tentative D call TRBD1 (5 bases). Trimming took off 0 bases at V and 4 bases at J, with 12 bases between the two ends. Germline CDR1 is LGHNA and CDR2 is YNFKEQ. The CDR3 is 16 amino acids. The CDR3: CASSQDAGFATGELFF. The CDR3 DNA reads TGTGCCAGCAGCCAAGATGCAGGGTTCGCCACCGGGGAGCTGTTTTTT.

The chain employs TRBV19 and TRBJ2-2, with D perhaps TRBD1 (6 bases). The germline gives CDR1 LNHDA, CDR2 SQIVND (reference sequence). This CDR3 has 14 amino acids. V dropped 4 bases and J dropped 2 bases, with 8 bases sitting between them. CDR3 in amino acids: CASSTGTNTGELFF. The CDR3 DNA reads TGTGCCAGTAGTACTGGGACAAACACCGGGGAGCTGTTTTTT.

V usage is TRBV27 and J usage is TRBJ1-2; 7 bases map to TRBD1. The CDR3 consists of 15 residues. Unmatched junction bases numbered 8, after V lost 3 bases and J lost 4 bases. Germline V gene sequence: CDR1 MNHEY, CDR2 SMNVEV (reference sequence). CDR3: CASSFYPGGSYGYTF. CDR3 nucleotide sequence: TGTGCCAGCAGTTTTTACCCAGGGGGGAGCTATGGCTACACCTTC.

The chain employs TRBV27 and TRBJ1-1, with D hard to call. The CDR3 contains 14 residues. CDR1 and CDR2 (germline): MNHEY, SMNVEV (reference sequence). Trimming shortened V by 6 bases and J by 5 bases, and 16 bases separated the two germline ends. CDR3 sequence: CASSLRGFRTEAFF. CDR3 in DNA: TGTGCCAGCAGCCTACGGGGATTCAGGACTGAAGCTTTCTTT.

This clone was observed once. The rearrangement joins TRBV6-5 to TRBJ1-2, with 7 bases aligning to TRBD1. This CDR3 contains 13 residues. Trimming at V came to 6 bases and at J to 3 bases, leaving 4 bases not matched to a gene. Germline CDR1 and CDR2: MNHEY and SVGAGI. The CDR3 nucleotides read TGTGCCAGCAGAAGGGACAGTCACTATGGCTACACCTTC. This sequence encodes CASRRDSHYGYTF.

The rearrangement links TRBV5-8 to TRBJ2-3; 8 bases agree with TRBD2. The CDR3 is 15 residues long. J gave up 3 bases and V 2 bases, and 5 bases lay outside the gene matches. Germline V CDR1 and CDR2: SGHTS, YDEGEE. The CDR3 DNA reads TGTGCCAGCAGCTTCACGGGGGGGGGAACAGATACGCAGTATTTT. Its translation: CASSFTGGGTDTQYF.

Only one count was recorded for this clone. V usage is TRBV4-1 and J usage is TRBJ1-2, with D unclear. The germline V gene encodes CDR1 MGHRA and CDR2 YSYEKL. The CDR3 contains 12 residues. The V end was cut by 6 bases, the J end by 4 bases, with 9 bases between. The CDR3 bases are TGCGCCAGCAGTGGCAGATCCTATGGCTACACCTTC. Translated: CASSGRSYGYTF.

CDR3: CASSLGPQGGYTF. The CDR3 nucleotides read TGTGCCAGCAGCTTGGGGCCCCAGGGCGGCTACACCTTC. The chain links TRBV5-6 to TRBJ1-2, with a possible D match to TRBD1 (5 bases). The CDR3 contains 13 residues. Trimming left V 0 bases short and J 8 bases short, with 11 bases between. From germline, CDR1 is SGHDT and CDR2 YYEEEE. Together with reference TRBV5-6 and TRBJ1-2, the CDR3 gives the full variable domain: DAGVTQSPTHLIKTRGQQVTLRCSPKSGHDTVSWYQQALGQGPQFIFQYYEEEERQRGNFPDRFSGHQFPNYSSELNVNALLLGDSALYLCASSLGPQGGYTFGSGTRLTVV.

The chain uses TRBV2 and TRBJ2-1, with D maybe TRBD2 (6 bases). The germline V gene encodes CDR1 SNHLY and CDR2 FYNNEI. The CDR3 length is 13 residues. Trimming stripped 11 bases from V and 2 bases from J, with 13 bases between. The CDR3 here is CAGGLGPYNEQFF. In nucleotides, the CDR3 is TGTGCCGGGGGGTTGGGCCCCTACAATGAGCAGTTCTTC.

CDR3 in DNA: TGTGCCAGCAGCCAAGAGACCAGCGGGGCTTCGAACACCGGGGAGCTGTTTTTT. The encoded protein is CASSQETSGASNTGELFF. The chain combines TRBV4-2 with TRBJ2-2; 7 bases line up with TRBD2. This CDR3 is 18 amino acids long. With V trimmed by 0 bases and J by 0 bases, 7 bases remained unmatched. CDR1 is LGHNA, CDR2 YNFKEQ, per germline.

The CDR3 loop is CASSVGRGPYEQYF. In DNA, the CDR3 is TGTGCCAGCAGTGTCGGGAGAGGCCCCTACGAGCAGTACTTC. The chain couples TRBV25-1 to TRBJ2-7, with D possibly matching TRBD2 (6 bases). Germline V gene sequence: CDR1 MGHDK, CDR2 SYGVNS. V was pared by 4 bases and J by 2 bases, with 12 bases between. The CDR3 consists of 14 residues.

The chain is built from TRBV10-3 and TRBJ1-1, with D uncertain. Trimming removed 5 bases from V and 4 bases from J, with 11 bases in between. The germline CDR1 and CDR2 sequences are ENHRY and SYGVKD. There are 13 residues in the CDR3. The CDR3 region has the DNA TGTGCCATCAGTAGATTCACGGGCACTGAAGCTTTCTTT. Amino acids: CAISRFTGTEAFF.

The gene calls are TRBV2 and TRBJ1-6; no clear D. Trimming removed 6 bases from V and 7 bases from J, with 10 bases in between. The germline CDR1 and CDR2 sequences are SNHLY and FYNNEI. This CDR3 has 13 residues. CDR3 sequence reads: CASSPQVNSPLHF. The CDR3 DNA reads as TGTGCCAGCAGCCCCCAGGTGAATTCACCCCTCCACTTT.

This rearrangement joins TRBV10-1 to TRBJ2-7, with TRBD1 matching 7 bases. V lost 10 bases to trimming and J lost 7 bases; unmatched junction nucleotides: 16. This CDR3 contains 14 residues. Germline CDR1 WNHNN, CDR2 SYGVQD (reference sequence). The CDR3 DNA follows: TGCGCCACCCCGCAAAGGACAGGACCCGGAGAGCAGTACTTC. Its translation: CATPQRTGPGEQYF.

The V call is TRBV12-3 or TRBV12-4, the J call TRBJ1-1; no definite D call. This CDR3 has 12 residues. Between the trimmed V and J ends, which lost 7 bases and 5 bases, there was a span of 11 bases. In nucleotides, the CDR3 is TGTGCCAGCACCCAGTGGCAGACTGAAGCTTTCTTT. The encoded protein is CASTQWQTEAFF.

Here the CDR3 DNA reads TGTGCCAGCAGCCGGACAGGGAAAGAGACCCAGTACTTC. It is translated as CASSRTGKETQYF. The chain carries TRBV11-3 and TRBJ2-5, with 8 nucleotides matching TRBD1. V was pared by 5 bases and J by 3 bases, with 2 bases of the junction left unmatched. CDR1 SGHNT and CDR2 YENEEA come from the germline V gene. CDR3 length: 13 amino acids.

The chain employs TRBV4-3 and TRBJ2-3; weak D call: TRBD2 (6 bases). The CDR3 has 17 amino acids. Trimming pared 4 bases from V and 3 bases from J, leaving 20 bases between. Per germline, CDR1 LGHNA and CDR2 YSLEER. The CDR3 sequence is CASSRGVEGVWTDTQYF. DNA for the CDR3: TGCGCCAGCAGCCGCGGTGTGGAGGGAGTATGGACAGATACGCAGTATTTT.

As to this clone: Within the sample, other DNA sequences also encode this same CDR3. J is TRBJ2-2 and V is TRBV5-6, with 9 bases that match TRBD1. Germline values: CDR1 SGHDT, CDR2 YYEEEE. There are 17 residues in the CDR3. Trimming took 3 bases from V and 3 from J; bases not matched to a gene: 9. CDR3 loop: CASSSPPGTGYTGELFF. The CDR3 nucleotides are TGTGCCAGCAGCTCCCCCCCGGGGACAGGGTACACCGGGGAGCTGTTTTTT.

This rearrangement joins TRBV3-1 (or the pseudogene TRBV3-2) to TRBJ2-7; 7 positions agree with TRBD2. V lost 6 bases and J lost 2; bases outside the gene matches: 4. The CDR3 covers 13 residues. Germline CDR1 LGHDT, CDR2 YNNKEL (reference sequence). The CDR3 sequence is CASRGSGTYEQYF. The DNA of the CDR3 is TGTGCCAGCAGAGGAAGCGGGACCTACGAGCAGTACTTC.